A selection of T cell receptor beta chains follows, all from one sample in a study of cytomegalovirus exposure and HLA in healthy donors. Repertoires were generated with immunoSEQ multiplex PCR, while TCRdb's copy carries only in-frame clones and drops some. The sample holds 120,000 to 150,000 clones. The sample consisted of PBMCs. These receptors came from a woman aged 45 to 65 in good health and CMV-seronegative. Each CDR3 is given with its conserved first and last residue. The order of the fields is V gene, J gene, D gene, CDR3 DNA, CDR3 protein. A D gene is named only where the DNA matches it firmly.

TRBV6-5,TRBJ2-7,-,TGTGCCAGCAGTTTTGACCCGGACTTGTTAGAGCAGTACTTC,CASSFDPDLLEQYF
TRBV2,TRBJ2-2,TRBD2,TGTGCCAGCAGTGATAGGGTAGCGGGACCCACCGGGGAGCTGTTTTTT,CASSDRVAGPTGELFF
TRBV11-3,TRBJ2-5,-,TGTGCCAGCAGCTCCGGAGGGGAGACCCAGTACTTC,CASSSGGETQYF
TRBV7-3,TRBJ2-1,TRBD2,TGTGCCAGCAGCCCTAGCGGGGGAGGGCGGGGGGAGTTCTTC,CASSPSGGGRGEFF
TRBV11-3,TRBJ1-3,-,TGTGCCAGCAGCTTGGGGAGTTTCTCTGGAAACACCATATATTTT,CASSLGSFSGNTIYF
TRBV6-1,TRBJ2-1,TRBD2,TGTGCCAGCGGGAGGGGCGGGTTCTACAATGAGCAGTTCTTC,CASGRGGFYNEQFF
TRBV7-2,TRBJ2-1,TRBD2,TGTGCCAGCAGCTTAGTTGGAACTAGCGGGGGGAATGAGCAGTTCTTC,CASSLVGTSGGNEQFF
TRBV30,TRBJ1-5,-,TGTGCCTGGAGTGTCCCCGGGTATAGCAATCAGCCCCAGCATTTT,CAWSVPGYSNQPQHF
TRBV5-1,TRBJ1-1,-,TGCGCCAGCAGTCTACAGTTCTTGAACACTGAAGCTTTCTTT,CASSLQFLNTEAFF
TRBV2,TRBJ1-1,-,TGTGCCAGCAGTGACACAGGGCTCCGGAACACTGAAGCTTTCTTT,CASSDTGLRNTEAFF
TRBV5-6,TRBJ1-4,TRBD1,TGTGCCAGCACCGTCTACAGGGGCCCGACTTTTAATGAAAAACTGTTTTTT,CASTVYRGPTFNEKLFF
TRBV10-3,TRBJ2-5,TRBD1,TGTGCCATCAGTGAAACTTACGGACAGGGGGAGACCCAGTACTTC,CAISETYGQGETQYF
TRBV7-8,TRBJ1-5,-,TGTGCCAGCAGCCCCCCCACGGGTAGCGAGAATCAGCCCCAGCATTTT,CASSPPTGSENQPQHF
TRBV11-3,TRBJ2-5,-,TGTGCCAGCAGCCCAGGACAAAGCCAAGAGACCCAGTACTTC,CASSPGQSQETQYF
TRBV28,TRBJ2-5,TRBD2,TGTGCCAGCCTCCTTCGAGGCGGGGGTAGAGAGACCCAGTACTTC,CASLLRGGGRETQYF
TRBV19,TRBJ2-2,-,TGTGCCAGTCAGCTACGAGGAATAGGGGCCGGGGAGCTGTTTTTT,CASQLRGIGAGELFF
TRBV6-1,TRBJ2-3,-,TGTGCCAGCAGATACTATGAGGATACGCAGTATTTT,CASRYYEDTQYF
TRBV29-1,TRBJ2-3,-,TGCAGCGGCGCCGGGACTGGAGATAGCACAGATACGCAGTATTTT,CSGAGTGDSTDTQYF
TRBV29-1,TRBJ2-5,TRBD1,TGCAGCGAACAGACAGGGTCCGAGACCCAGTACTTC,CSEQTGSETQYF
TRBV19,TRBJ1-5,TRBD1,TGTGCCAGTCTTAACCGGGACAGGGGATTTAATCAGCCCCAGCATTTT,CASLNRDRGFNQPQHF
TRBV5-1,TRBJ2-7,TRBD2,TGCGCCAGCAGCTTGAACAGCGGGGTGAGCTCCTACGAGCAGTACTTC,CASSLNSGVSSYEQYF
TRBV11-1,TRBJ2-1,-,TGTGCCAGCAGTGGGGGGCTAGCGGACTACAATGAGCAGTTCTTC,CASSGGLADYNEQFF
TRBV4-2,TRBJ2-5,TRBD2,TGTGCCAGCAGCCAAGACGGAGAAGCGGGGGGCAAAGAGACCCAGTACTTC,CASSQDGEAGGKETQYF
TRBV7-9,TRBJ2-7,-,TGTGCCAGCAGCTTCGCGCAGGGAAGCTACGAGCAGTACTTC,CASSFAQGSYEQYF
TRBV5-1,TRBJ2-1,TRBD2,TGCGCCAGCAGCTTGGGAATGTCGGCGGGAGGGGACAATGAGCAGTTCTTC,CASSLGMSAGGDNEQFF
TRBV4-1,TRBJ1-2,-,TGCGCCAGCAGCCAAGCAACTCATAACTATGGCTACACCTTC,CASSQATHNYGYTF
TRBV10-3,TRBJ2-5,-,TGTGCCATCAGTGAGGGGGGGTTTCGGGAGACCCAGTACTTC,CAISEGGFRETQYF
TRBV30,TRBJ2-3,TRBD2,TGTGCCTGGAGTGGGGCTAGCGGGAGAACAGATACGCAGTATTTT,CAWSGASGRTDTQYF
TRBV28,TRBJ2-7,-,TGTGCCAGCAGGTTCGGGACTGTCTACGAGCAGTACTTC,CASRFGTVYEQYF
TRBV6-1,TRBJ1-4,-,TGTGCCAGCCGGATCGACAGGAATAATGAAAAACTGTTTTTT,CASRIDRNNEKLFF